This passage covers 8 T cell receptor beta chains from one sample sequenced in a study of regulatory T cells in long-lasting Graves disease. Regarding time point: newly diagnosed GD, antithyroid drugs for less than 3 months. PBMCs were the source of the RNA used for TCR sequencing. Construction of TCR beta libraries relied on iRepertoire HTBI primers and on Arm-PCR targeting CDR3 regions. TCRdb re-called the multiplex PCR reads with MiXCR, one entry per CDR3 protein. The data show 300,000 to 400,000 distinct CDR3 sequences, 16% seen once. This sample also belongs to another study, concerning T cells in Graves' hyperthyroidism and ophthalmopathy.

The sample was peripheral blood mononuclear cells (PBMCs), taken at new diagnosis, from a patient treated with antithyroid drugs. Source of these receptors: a man aged 35 to 55 with Graves disease.

This clonotype was seen at least ten times. The J gene is TRBJ2-3, the V gene TRBV18; maybe TRBD2 (6 bases). CDR1 and CDR2 (germline): KGHSH, LQKENI. V dropped 0 bases and J dropped 1 base, with 11 bases sitting between them. The CDR3 covers 16 residues. In DNA form, the CDR3 reads TGTGCCAGCTCACCACCGGGGGGATTAGGCACAGATACGCAGTATTTT. Residues: CASSPPGGLGTDTQYF.

This clonotype was detected only a few times. J is TRBJ2-7 and V is TRBV20-1; 11 bases are shared with TRBD1. Trimming removed 3 bases from V and 3 bases from J; junction bases left unmatched: 7. This CDR3 contains 15 residues. The germline V gene encodes CDR1 DFQATT and CDR2 SNEGSKA (reference sequence). The CDR3 DNA reads TGCAGTGCTAGTCCAGGACAGGGGGCAGACTACGAGCAGTACTTC. Translating it yields CSASPGQGADYEQYF.

V and J are TRBV2 and TRBJ1-4; D is unresolved. CDR3 length: 14 amino acids. Trimming shortened V by 6 bases and J by 0 bases, and 8 bases separated the two germline ends. The germline gives CDR1 SNHLY, CDR2 FYNNEI. This CDR3 is CASREIATNEKLFF. The DNA for the CDR3 is TGTGCCAGCAGGGAGATTGCAACTAATGAAAAACTGTTTTTT.

V usage is TRBV5-1 and J usage is TRBJ2-5; D may be TRBD2 (5 bases). Trimming took off 3 bases at V and 1 base at J, with 10 bases between the two ends. The CDR3 length is 14 residues. CDR1 is SGHRS, CDR2 YFSETQ, per germline. CDR3: CASSYGEFQETQYF. Here the CDR3 DNA reads TGCGCCAGCAGCTACGGGGAGTTCCAAGAGACCCAGTACTTC.

Many counts were recorded for this clonotype. The gene calls are TRBV28 and TRBJ1-5, with D unresolved. Germline CDR1 is MDHEN and CDR2 is SYDVKM. The CDR3 has 13 residues. Deletions cut 3 bases from V and 4 bases from J, with 7 bases between. The CDR3 here is CASSLYGNQPQHF. The CDR3 DNA is TGTGCCAGCAGTTTGTACGGGAATCAGCCCCAGCATTTT.

V is TRBV5-1 and J is TRBJ1-4; no clear D. The ends were cut back, 2 bases at V and 5 bases at J, with 10 bases in the middle. Germline CDR1 is SGHRS and CDR2 is YFSETQ. The CDR3 sequence is 14 residues long. The CDR3 DNA reads as TGCGCCAGCAGCTTTAGGAGCGAGAATGAAAAACTGTTTTTT. Its protein product is CASSFRSENEKLFF.

This clonotype was counted many times. This chain connects TRBV6-1 to TRBJ1-1; D gene ambiguous. Trimming stripped 5 bases from V and 3 bases from J, with 13 bases between. This CDR3 is 14 amino acids long. Germline V gene lookup returns CDR1 MNHNS and CDR2 SASEGT. CDR3 sequence reads: CASSLEPQDTEAFF. CDR3 coding DNA: TGTGCCAGCAGTCTCGAGCCCCAGGACACTGAAGCTTTCTTT.

There are many counts of this clonotype. This chain connects TRBV5-1 to TRBJ2-7, with D perhaps matching TRBD1 (6 bases). CDR1 and CDR2 from the germline V gene are SGHRS and YFSETQ. This CDR3 contains 14 residues. The V gene lost 0 bases and the J gene lost 2 bases, with 9 bases spanning the gap. Here the CDR3 DNA reads TGCGCCAGCAGCTTGGGGGACACAACCTACGAGCAGTACTTC. Translation gives CASSLGDTTYEQYF. Using reference TRBV5-1 and TRBJ2-7 for the parts outside the CDR3, the full variable domain is KAGVTQTPRYLIKTRGQQVTLSCSPISGHRSVSWYQQTPGQGLQFLFEYFSETQRNKGNFPGRFSGRQFSNSRSEMNVSTLELGDSALYLCASSLGDTTYEQYFGPGTRLTVT.